The clone carrying this TCR beta chain occurred once. Participant-reported clinical history was the basis for cohort assignment. The sample is drawn from a study of blood T cell repertoires in COVID-19. On the study more broadly: The samples span acute and convalescent COVID-19 from the United States, Italy and Spain.

Original methodology: How many nucleated cells were present was estimated from reference gene primer amplification. Repertoires were generated with immunoSEQ multiplex PCR, while TCRdb's copy carries only in-frame clones and drops some. Clone size and V and J calls were adopted from that table, with D and trimming inferred from the DNA. The table lists 280,000 or so clones, nearly 90% of them singletons, with about 1.8% in the top ten. The source material was PBMCs or T cells enriched from blood (not recorded which). This TCR was recovered from a woman younger than 35 with acute COVID-19.

The CDR3 protein is CASSLPLDRSYGYTF. The CDR3 nucleotides are TGTGCCAGCAGTTTACCCTTGGACAGATCCTATGGCTACACCTTC. The chain couples TRBV28 to TRBJ1-2; D is possibly TRBD1 (6 bases). This CDR3 has 15 amino acids. Germline loops: CDR1 MDHEN, CDR2 SYDVKM. V was cut by 2 bases and J by 4 bases, with 14 bases left in between.